The 14 T cell receptor beta chains reported below all come from one sample, sequenced in a study of T cell responses to AZD1222 COVID-19 vaccine. TCRdb's copy holds only in-frame clones and misses some; the assay was immunoSEQ multiplex PCR. The sample yields over 55,000 clones, about 83% seen once. Specimen: peripheral blood, collected 28 days after the second AZD1222 dose. The source of these receptors is an adult who received the AZD1222 COVID-19 vaccine.

The chain links TRBV3-1 (or the pseudogene TRBV3-2) to TRBJ1-1; TRBD1 might be the D (6 bases). Germline CDR1 is LGHDT and CDR2 is YNNKEL (reference sequence). With 0 bases removed from V and 11 bases from J, the gap between germline ends came to 10 bases. The length of the CDR3 is 12 residues. The CDR3 loop is CASSQEGTTAFF. As DNA, the CDR3 is TGTGCCAGCAGCCAAGAGGGGACAACGGCTTTCTTT.

The V and J genes are TRBV7-9 and TRBJ1-1; the D gene is possibly TRBD1 (5 bases). The CDR3 totals 12 residues. Trimming took 1 base from V and 10 from J, leaving 10 bases between them. From germline, CDR1 is SEHNR and CDR2 FQNEAQ (reference sequence). The DNA of the CDR3 is TGTGCCAGCAGCTTAGAGCAGGGTGGAGCTTTCTTT. Protein: CASSLEQGGAFF.

This chain uses TRBV5-8 with TRBJ2-2; 8 nucleotides agree with TRBD2. V shed 4 bases and J 7 bases; nucleotides not matched to a gene: 15. This CDR3 is 17 amino acids long. Germline values: CDR1 SGHTS, CDR2 YDEGEE. CDR3 bases: TGTGCCAGCAGCCCCACCTTAACGGGGGGGCCGGACGGGGAGCTGTTTTTT. Its translation: CASSPTLTGGPDGELFF. Filled out from reference TRBV5-8 and TRBJ2-2, the complete variable domain reads EAGVTQSPTHLIKTRGQQATLRCSPISGHTSVYWYQQALGLGLQFLLWYDEGEERNRGNFPPRFSGRQFPNYSSELNVNALELEDSALYLCASSPTLTGGPDGELFFGEGSRLTVL.

This chain links TRBV3-1 (or the pseudogene TRBV3-2) with TRBJ1-5; TRBD1 aligns across 10 bases. With 1 base clipped from V and 7 bases from J, the junction kept 10 bases outside the gene matches. Germline V gene sequence: CDR1 LGHDT, CDR2 YNNKEL (reference sequence). The CDR3 length is 17 residues. The CDR3, as DNA: TGTGCCAGCAGCCAAGGAACCTTGACAGGGGGCGACCAGCCCCAGCATTTT. Encoded protein: CASSQGTLTGGDQPQHF.

The chain employs TRBV5-5 and TRBJ2-5; 12 bases agree with TRBD2. Germline CDR1 and CDR2: SGHKS and YYEKEE (reference sequence). This CDR3 has 18 residues. V was pared by 0 bases and J by 1 base, with 7 bases of the junction left unmatched. The CDR3: CASSLVPSGGARQETQYF. Here the CDR3 DNA reads TGTGCCAGCAGCTTGGTGCCTAGCGGGGGGGCCCGCCAAGAGACCCAGTACTTC.

In its sample, this clone was seen once. The genes are TRBV2 and TRBJ1-2; TRBD1 matches 8 bases. Germline-derived CDR1 and CDR2 are SNHLY and FYNNEI. The V segment lost 5 bases and the J segment 3 bases; nucleotides outside the gene matches: 2. The CDR3 covers 13 residues. In DNA form, the CDR3 reads TGTGCCAGCAGTCAACAGGGGGACTATGGCTACACCTTC. Its translation is CASSQQGDYGYTF.

The chain combines TRBV30 with TRBJ1-2, with D possibly matching TRBD1 (5 bases). The CDR3 has 16 amino acids. The V end lost 0 bases, the J end lost 4 bases, and 18 bases lay between the germline ends. Germline-derived CDR1 and CDR2 are GTSNPN and SVGIG (reference sequence). The CDR3 loop is CAWSVPTSGTVYGYTF. The CDR3 DNA reads TGTGCCTGGAGTGTCCCCACTTCCGGGACGGTCTATGGCTACACCTTC.

The J gene is TRBJ1-1, the V gene TRBV6-1; possibly TRBD1 for D (5 bases). CDR1 MNHNS and CDR2 SASEGT come from the germline V gene. This CDR3 has 17 residues. Trimming shortened V by 0 bases and J by 1 base, and 15 bases separated the two germline ends. CDR3 loop: CASSEALGARPNTEAFF. The CDR3 DNA reads as TGTGCCAGCAGTGAAGCGCTAGGGGCCCGGCCGAACACTGAAGCTTTCTTT.

V usage is TRBV19 and J usage is TRBJ1-2; 7 positions match TRBD1. Germline V gene sequence: CDR1 LNHDA, CDR2 SQIVND (reference sequence). V was clipped by 8 bases and J by 3 bases; unmatched bases: 21. The CDR3 length is 18 residues. The CDR3 region is CASRYEHGTVGGYYGYTF. Written as DNA, the CDR3 is TGTGCCAGTCGTTATGAACATGGGACAGTAGGAGGGTACTATGGCTACACCTTC.

The chain employs TRBV7-3 and TRBJ2-2; TRBD1 might be the D (6 bases). Germline V lookup: CDR1 SGHTA, CDR2 FQGTGA. The germline V and J ends were trimmed by 5 bases and 7 bases, with 14 bases remaining between them. CDR3 length: 14 amino acids. The CDR3 DNA reads TGTGCCAGCAGCCCCTCAGGGGTTAACGGGGAGCTGTTTTTT. This sequence encodes CASSPSGVNGELFF.

The count of this clone is one. This rearrangement joins TRBV10-3 to TRBJ2-5; 8 bases align to TRBD2. V lost 0 bases to trimming and J lost 4 bases; unmatched junction nucleotides: 7. Germline loops: CDR1 ENHRY, CDR2 SYGVKD. This CDR3 is built from 16 residues. The CDR3 loop reads CAISESGAGEGETQYF. CDR3 coding DNA: TGTGCCATCAGTGAGTCTGGAGCGGGGGAGGGAGAGACCCAGTACTTC.

This chain links TRBV7-2 with TRBJ2-5; 7 bases agree with TRBD2. The trim removed 2 bases at V and 1 base at J, leaving 4 bases unmatched. Germline loops: CDR1 SGHTA, CDR2 FQGNSA. This CDR3 is 15 amino acids long. The CDR3 loop is CASSLSPGGQETQYF. The CDR3 DNA reads as TGTGCCAGCAGCTTATCGCCGGGGGGCCAAGAGACCCAGTACTTC.

This sequence joins TRBV7-9 and TRBJ1-4; D may be TRBD1 (6 bases). CDR1 and CDR2 (germline): SEHNR, FQNEAQ (reference sequence). Trimming removed 1 base at V and 8 bases at J, with 11 bases between. The CDR3 has 14 residues. As DNA, the CDR3 is TGTGCCAGCAGCTTAGGGGGGCTACACGAAAAACTGTTTTTT. This codes for CASSLGGLHEKLFF.

J is TRBJ1-2 and V is TRBV3-1 (or the pseudogene TRBV3-2); D remains ambiguous. There are 14 residues in the CDR3. The ends were cut back, 1 base at V and 1 base at J, with 7 bases in the middle. CDR1 LGHDT and CDR2 YNNKEL come from the germline V gene (reference sequence). The CDR3 is CASSQVNSNYGYTF. The CDR3 coding sequence is TGTGCCAGCAGCCAAGTCAACAGTAACTATGGCTACACCTTC.